The present entry profiles one T cell receptor (beta chain) with its context. Its antigen is still unknown. The rectum was sampled with one to two pinch biopsies at colonoscopy. This CDR3 has 13 residues. The ends were cut back, 8 bases at V and 3 bases at J, with 15 bases in the middle. The germline V gene has CDR1 SQVTM and CDR2 ANQGSEA. This entry is derived from a study of pediatric ulcerative colitis. General study findings and limits: Blood samples from two patients yielded substantially fewer templates and were excluded from blood-rectal overlap analysis.

This was a survey-level run. Profiled with immunoSEQ multiplex PCR; TCRdb holds only in-frame clones, not every one. Seen here are approximately 40,000 clones, 75% observed once, and the top ten hold around 9.1%. The specimen sequenced was gut tissue. V gene TRBV29-1 combines with J gene TRBJ2-3; D may be TRBD1 or TRBD2 (5 bases each). This clonotype originated in a boy aged 5-17 years with severe ulcerative colitis. CDR3: CSTRDPDTDTQYF. As DNA, the CDR3 is TGCAGCACCCGGGACCCCGATACAGATACGCAGTATTTT.